One sample yielded the 21 T cell receptor beta chains listed below, sequenced in a study of blood T cell repertoires in COVID-19. Using immunoSEQ multiplex PCR, the repertoire was profiled, and TCRdb retains in-frame clones only, with some absent. This table has about 340,000 clones, 80% to 90% appearing once. Sequencing input: peripheral blood. These TCRs come from a young man with active or convalescent COVID-19.

This rearrangement joins TRBV23-1 to TRBJ1-1, with 7 positions matching TRBD1. TRBV23-1 is an ORF; its function is uncertain. Trimming at V came to 8 bases and at J to 4 bases, leaving 13 bases not matched to a gene. This CDR3 region has 15 residues. The CDR3 DNA sequence: TGCGCCAGCTGGGAGTTAAGGGGGCACGGCACTGAAGCTTTCTTT. This encodes CASWELRGHGTEAFF.

V usage is TRBV10-3 and J usage is TRBJ2-3; 12 nucleotides line up with TRBD2. The trim removed 6 bases at V and 1 base at J, leaving 11 bases unmatched. CDR1 is ENHRY, CDR2 SYGVKD, per germline. The CDR3 runs to 18 residues. The CDR3 reads CAIRLSPRLAGGTDTQYF. In DNA, the CDR3 is TGTGCCATCAGACTGAGCCCCAGACTAGCGGGGGGCACAGATACGCAGTATTTT.

This chain connects TRBV6-5 to TRBJ1-5, with 8 nucleotides matching TRBD1. The V gene's germline CDR1 is MNHEY and CDR2 SVGAGI. This CDR3 comprises 14 residues. The junction had 3 bases not matched to a gene; V was cut back by 6 bases and J by 2 bases. CDR3 region: CASSPQGGNQPQHF. The CDR3 nucleotides are TGTGCCAGCAGCCCACAGGGGGGCAATCAGCCCCAGCATTTT.

This chain links TRBV3-1 (or the pseudogene TRBV3-2) with TRBJ2-1, with D possibly TRBD2 on 7 matching bases. The CDR3 contains 15 residues. In germline, CDR1 is LGHDT, CDR2 YNNKEL (reference sequence). The germline V and J ends were trimmed by 1 base and 8 bases, with 15 bases remaining between them. The CDR3 loop reads CASSQGLWEGDEQFF. Written as DNA, the CDR3 is TGTGCCAGCAGCCAAGGGCTGTGGGAGGGGGATGAGCAGTTCTTC.

The chain has TRBV9 and TRBJ1-1; 7 bases agree with TRBD1. This CDR3 is built from 20 residues. Germline V lookup: CDR1 SGDLS, CDR2 YYNGEE. The V and J ends lost 4 bases and 0 bases, in that order; junction bases with no gene match: 21. The CDR3 coding sequence is TGTGCCAGCAGCCCGGATATAATTGACAGGGTTTATCGGATGAACACTGAAGCTTTCTTT. Encoded protein: CASSPDIIDRVYRMNTEAFF.

The chain is built from TRBV2 and TRBJ2-1, with TRBD2 identical over 8 bases. The junction had 6 bases not matched to a gene; V was cut back by 6 bases and J by 2 bases. Germline CDR1 SNHLY, CDR2 FYNNEI. The CDR3 is made up of 15 amino acids. The CDR3 nucleotides read TGTGCCAGCAGCCGTTCAGCGGGAGCCTACAATGAGCAGTTCTTC. Amino acid sequence: CASSRSAGAYNEQFF. Full variable domain (outside the CDR3, taken from reference TRBV2 and TRBJ2-1): EPEVTQTPSHQVTQMGQEVILRCVPISNHLYFYWYRQILGQKVEFLVSFYNNEISEKSEIFDDQFSVERPDGSNFTLKIRSTKLEDSAMYFCASSRSAGAYNEQFFGPGTRLTVL.

The chain recombines TRBV28 with TRBJ1-1; possibly TRBD1 for D (5 bases). The germline V gene has CDR1 MDHEN and CDR2 SYDVKM. V lost 7 bases and J lost 3, with 12 bases in between. The CDR3 is 13 amino acids. CDR3 in DNA: TGTGCCAGCACCCTCACAGGTTACACTGAAGCTTTCTTT. This sequence encodes CASTLTGYTEAFF.

The rearrangement joins TRBV7-7 to TRBJ1-5; TRBD1 is a possible D gene (5 bases). Per the germline V gene, CDR1 is SSHAT and CDR2 is FNYEAQ (reference sequence). V gave up 2 bases and J gave up 4 bases, with 12 bases separating them. This CDR3 has 15 amino acids. CDR3 protein: CASSLSRGGNQPQHF. DNA of the CDR3: TGTGCCAGCAGCTTATCAAGGGGTGGTAATCAGCCCCAGCATTTT.

This clone appeared a single time. V usage is TRBV4-2 and J usage is TRBJ2-2; TRBD1 matches 9 bases. Looked up from germline, CDR1 is LGHNA and CDR2 is YNFKEQ. The CDR3 extends over 15 amino acids. V lost 1 base, J lost 5 bases, and 2 bases stayed unmatched. CDR3 nucleotide sequence: TGTGCCAGCAGCCAAGGGGACAGGGCGACCGGGGAGCTGTTTTTT. Translated, it gives CASSQGDRATGELFF.

The chain couples TRBV4-3 to TRBJ1-5; a weak D match, TRBD1 (6 bases). Trimming removed 0 bases from V and 6 bases from J, with 9 bases in between. CDR1 and CDR2 from the germline V gene are LGHNA and YSLEER. CDR3 length: 14 residues. The CDR3 spells CASSQDRGTQPQHF. In nucleotides, the CDR3 is TGCGCCAGCAGCCAAGATAGGGGGACTCAGCCCCAGCATTTT.

V gene TRBV3-1 (or the pseudogene TRBV3-2) combines with J gene TRBJ2-3, with 10 nucleotides matching TRBD2. CDR1 and CDR2 (germline): LGHDT, YNNKEL (reference sequence). The ends lost 3 bases at V and 2 bases at J; junction bases unmatched: 8. This CDR3 spans 17 amino acids. CDR3 sequence: CASSHPTTSGTTDTQYF. CDR3 in DNA: TGTGCCAGCAGCCACCCCACTACTAGCGGGACCACAGATACGCAGTATTTT.

This chain uses TRBV7-9 with TRBJ1-2, with TRBD1 matching 8 bases. The V gene end was trimmed by 1 base and the J gene end by 2 bases; junction bases not matched to a gene: 6. The germline V gene encodes CDR1 SEHNR and CDR2 FQNEAQ (reference sequence). This CDR3 comprises 16 residues. This CDR3 is CASSLGVQGANYGYTF. The CDR3, as DNA: TGTGCCAGCAGCTTAGGGGTGCAGGGGGCGAACTATGGCTACACCTTC. Looking up the rest from reference TRBV7-9 and TRBJ1-2 gives the full variable domain: DTGVSQNPRHKITKRGQNVTFRCDPISEHNRLYWYRQTLGQGPEFLTYFQNEAQLEKSRLLSDRFSAERPKGSFSTLEIQRTEQGDSAMYLCASSLGVQGANYGYTFGSGTRLTVV.

The chain has TRBV2 and TRBJ2-2; D is perhaps TRBD1 (5 bases). This CDR3 comprises 14 residues. The V gene lost 6 bases and the J gene lost 3 bases, with 11 bases spanning the gap. The germline CDR1 and CDR2 sequences are SNHLY and FYNNEI. The CDR3 DNA sequence: TGTGCCAGCAGAGTCGACAGCCACACCGGGGAGCTGTTTTTT. It codes for CASRVDSHTGELFF.

The chain links TRBV7-3 to TRBJ2-1, with TRBD2 matching 10 bases. V shed 4 bases and J 8 bases; nucleotides not matched to a gene: 5. CDR1 is SGHTA and CDR2 is FQGTGA in the germline V gene. The CDR3 has 14 residues. The CDR3: CASSSLGTSDEQFF. CDR3 in DNA: TGTGCCAGCAGCTCCCTTGGGACTAGCGATGAGCAGTTCTTC.

This sequence joins TRBV3-1 (or the pseudogene TRBV3-2) and TRBJ2-1, with 11 bases lining up with TRBD2. Germline loops: CDR1 LGHDT, CDR2 YNNKEL (reference sequence). The CDR3 sequence is 13 residues long. With 2 bases clipped from V and 16 bases from J, the junction kept 7 bases outside the gene matches. CDR3: CASSQSLAGGTFF. CDR3 sequence (DNA): TGTGCCAGCAGCCAAAGTTTAGCGGGAGGGACATTCTTC.

A single count supports this clone. The CDR3 bases are TGTGCCACCAGTGACCCTCCGGGACTAGCGACGGCAGATACGCAGTATTTT. It is translated as CATSDPPGLATADTQYF. This chain uses TRBV24-1 with TRBJ2-3; TRBD2 aligns across 10 bases. The CDR3 sequence is 17 residues long. Trimming at V came to 4 bases and at J to 4 bases, leaving 10 bases not matched to a gene. Germline-derived CDR1 and CDR2 are KGHDR and SFDVKD.

The V gene is TRBV19, the J gene TRBJ2-1; D might be TRBD2 (5 bases). The germline CDR1 and CDR2 sequences are LNHDA and SQIVND (reference sequence). The CDR3 extends over 15 amino acids. V was shortened by 10 bases and J by 7 bases, with 23 bases between the two germline ends. The CDR3 DNA reads TGTGCCACAACTATTCGGGAACAGTTAGGAAATGAGCAGTTCTTC. It yields the protein CATTIREQLGNEQFF. The whole variable domain, remainder taken from reference TRBV19 and TRBJ2-1, is DGGITQSPKYLFRKEGQNVTLSCEQNLNHDAMYWYRQDPGQGLRLIYYSQIVNDFQKGDIAEGYSVSREKKESFPLTVTSAQKNPTAFYLCATTIREQLGNEQFFGPGTRLTVL.

This chain connects TRBV19 to TRBJ1-1, with 7 bases identical to TRBD1. The CDR3 extends over 15 amino acids. Germline V gene sequence: CDR1 LNHDA, CDR2 SQIVND (reference sequence). The V and J ends lost 9 bases and 4 bases, in that order; junction bases with no gene match: 14. The CDR3 coding sequence is TGTGCCAGCCGTCCTTTACGACAGGGCGGCACTGAAGCTTTCTTT. Translated, it gives CASRPLRQGGTEAFF.

This clone occurred a few times. The chain recombines TRBV7-9 with TRBJ2-7; 14 nucleotides agree with TRBD2. Per the germline V gene, CDR1 is SEHNR and CDR2 is FQNEAQ (reference sequence). After removal of 5 bases from V and 2 bases from J, the junction contained 5 bases not matched to a gene. The CDR3 contains 16 residues. CDR3 amino acids: CASSAGLAGVTYEQYF. CDR3 coding DNA: TGTGCCAGCAGCGCGGGACTAGCGGGGGTTACCTACGAGCAGTACTTC. The complete variable domain, with remaining parts taken from reference TRBV7-9 and TRBJ2-7, reads DTGVSQNPRHKITKRGQNVTFRCDPISEHNRLYWYRQTLGQGPEFLTYFQNEAQLEKSRLLSDRFSAERPKGSFSTLEIQRTEQGDSAMYLCASSAGLAGVTYEQYFGPGTRLTVT.

The chain uses TRBV7-3 and TRBJ2-7, with TRBD1 matching 9 bases. There are 15 residues in the CDR3. Germline-derived CDR1 and CDR2 are SGHTA and FQGTGA. V dropped 5 bases and J dropped 0; count of bases not matched to a gene: 5. The CDR3 DNA is TGTGCCAGCAGCGTCGGGACAGGGCTCTCCTACGAGCAGTACTTC. Amino acids: CASSVGTGLSYEQYF.

The chain links TRBV5-5 to TRBJ2-7, with 10 bases identical to TRBD1. The V gene's germline CDR1 is SGHKS and CDR2 YYEKEE (reference sequence). The V gene end was trimmed by 4 bases and the J gene end by 5 bases; junction bases not matched to a gene: 12. The CDR3 runs to 16 residues. In nucleotides, the CDR3 is TGTGCCAGCAGCGAAGGCTCGGGACAGGGGTTGCACGAGCAGTACTTC. This encodes CASSEGSGQGLHEQYF.